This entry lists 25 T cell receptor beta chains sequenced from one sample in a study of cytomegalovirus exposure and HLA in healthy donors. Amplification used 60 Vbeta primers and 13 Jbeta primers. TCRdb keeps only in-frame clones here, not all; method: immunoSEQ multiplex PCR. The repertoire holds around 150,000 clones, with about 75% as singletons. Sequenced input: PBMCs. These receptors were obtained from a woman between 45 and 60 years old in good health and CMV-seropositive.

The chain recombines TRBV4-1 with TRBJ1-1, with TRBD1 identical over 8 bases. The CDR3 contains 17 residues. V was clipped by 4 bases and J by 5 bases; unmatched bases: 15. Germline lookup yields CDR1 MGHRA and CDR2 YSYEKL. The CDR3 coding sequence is TGCGCCAGCAGCCGAAAGGGGGCAGGGGGCTGGGATACTGAAGCTTTCTTT. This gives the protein CASSRKGAGGWDTEAFF.

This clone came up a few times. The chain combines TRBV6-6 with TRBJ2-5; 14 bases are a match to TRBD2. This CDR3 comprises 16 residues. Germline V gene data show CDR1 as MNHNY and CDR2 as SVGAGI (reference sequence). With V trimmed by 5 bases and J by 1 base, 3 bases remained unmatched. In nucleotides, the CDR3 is TGTGCCAGCAGTCGGGGACTAGCGGGGGCCCAAGAGACCCAGTACTTC. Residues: CASSRGLAGAQETQYF.

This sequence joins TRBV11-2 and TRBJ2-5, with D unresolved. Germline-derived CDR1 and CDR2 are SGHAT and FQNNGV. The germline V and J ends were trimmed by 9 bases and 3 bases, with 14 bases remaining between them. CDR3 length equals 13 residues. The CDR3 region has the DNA TGTGCCAGTAATCTTGGCGGAAAAGAGACCCAGTACTTC. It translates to CASNLGGKETQYF.

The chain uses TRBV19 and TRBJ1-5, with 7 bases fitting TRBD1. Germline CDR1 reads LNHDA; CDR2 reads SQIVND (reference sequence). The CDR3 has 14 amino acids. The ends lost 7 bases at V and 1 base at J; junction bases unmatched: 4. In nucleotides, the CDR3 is TGTGCCAGTACCTTACAGGGGAGCAATCAGCCCCAGCATTTT. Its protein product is CASTLQGSNQPQHF. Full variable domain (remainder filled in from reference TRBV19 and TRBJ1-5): DGGITQSPKYLFRKEGQNVTLSCEQNLNHDAMYWYRQDPGQGLRLIYYSQIVNDFQKGDIAEGYSVSREKKESFPLTVTSAQKNPTAFYLCASTLQGSNQPQHFGDGTRLSIL.

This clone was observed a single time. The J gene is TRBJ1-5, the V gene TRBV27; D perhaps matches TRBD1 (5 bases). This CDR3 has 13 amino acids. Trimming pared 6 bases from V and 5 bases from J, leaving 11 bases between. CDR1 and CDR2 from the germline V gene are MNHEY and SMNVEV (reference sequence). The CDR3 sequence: CASSPGWYQPQHF. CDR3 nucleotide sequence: TGTGCCAGCAGCCCAGGGTGGTATCAGCCCCAGCATTTT.

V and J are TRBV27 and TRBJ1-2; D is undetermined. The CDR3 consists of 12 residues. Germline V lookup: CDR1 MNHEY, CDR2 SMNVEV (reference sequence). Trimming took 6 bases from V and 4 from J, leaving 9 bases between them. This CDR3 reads CASRSVSYGYTF. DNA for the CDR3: TGTGCCAGCAGATCAGTCTCCTATGGCTACACCTTC.

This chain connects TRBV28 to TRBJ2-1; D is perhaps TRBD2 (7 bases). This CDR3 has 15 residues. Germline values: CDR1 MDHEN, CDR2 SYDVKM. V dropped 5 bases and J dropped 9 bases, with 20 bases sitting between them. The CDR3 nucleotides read TGTGCCAGCAGTCCGCGGGGGCTCGGTGGGGTTGAGCAGTTCTTC. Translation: CASSPRGLGGVEQFF.

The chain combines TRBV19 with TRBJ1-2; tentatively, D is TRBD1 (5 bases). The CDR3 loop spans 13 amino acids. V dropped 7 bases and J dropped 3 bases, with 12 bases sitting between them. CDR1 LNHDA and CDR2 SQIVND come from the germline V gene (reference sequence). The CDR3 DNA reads TGTGCCAGTACCCCGACGGGGGACTATGGCTACACCTTC. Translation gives CASTPTGDYGYTF.

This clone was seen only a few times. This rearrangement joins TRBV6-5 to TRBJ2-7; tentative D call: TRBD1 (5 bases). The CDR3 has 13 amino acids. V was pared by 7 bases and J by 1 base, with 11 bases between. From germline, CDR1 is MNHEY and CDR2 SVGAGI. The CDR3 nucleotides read TGTGCCAGCAAACGTGACAGATCCTACGAGCAGTACTTC. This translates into CASKRDRSYEQYF.

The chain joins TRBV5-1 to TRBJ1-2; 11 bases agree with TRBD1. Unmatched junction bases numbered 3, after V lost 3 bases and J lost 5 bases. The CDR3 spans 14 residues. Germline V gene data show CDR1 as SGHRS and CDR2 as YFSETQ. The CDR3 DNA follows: TGCGCCAGCAGCTCTGGGGACAGGGGGTATGGCTACACCTTC. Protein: CASSSGDRGYGYTF.

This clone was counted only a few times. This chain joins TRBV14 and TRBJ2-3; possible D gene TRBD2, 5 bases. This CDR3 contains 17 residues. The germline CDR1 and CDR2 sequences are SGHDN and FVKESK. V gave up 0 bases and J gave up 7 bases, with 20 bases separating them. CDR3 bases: TGTGCCAGCAGCCAAGATTGGAGGCCCGGGCCAACACATACGCAGTATTTT. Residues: CASSQDWRPGPTHTQYF.

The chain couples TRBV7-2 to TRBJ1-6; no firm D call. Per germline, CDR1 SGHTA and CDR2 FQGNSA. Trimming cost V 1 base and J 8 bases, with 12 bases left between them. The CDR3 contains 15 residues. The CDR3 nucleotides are TGTGCCAGCAGCTTAGAAGGAGGGAAATATTCACCCCTCCACTTT. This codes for CASSLEGGKYSPLHF.

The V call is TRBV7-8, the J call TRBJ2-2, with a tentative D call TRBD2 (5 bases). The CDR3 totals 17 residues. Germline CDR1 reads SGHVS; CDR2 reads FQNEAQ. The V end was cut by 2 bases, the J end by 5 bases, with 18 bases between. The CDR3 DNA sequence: TGTGCCAGCAGCTTAATGAACGAGGGAGTGGGGACCGGGGAGCTGTTTTTT. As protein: CASSLMNEGVGTGELFF. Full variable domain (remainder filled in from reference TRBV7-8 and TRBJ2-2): GAGVSQSPRYKVAKRGQDVALRCDPISGHVSLFWYQQALGQGPEFLTYFQNEAQLDKSGLPSDRFFAERPEGSVSTLKIQRTQQEDSAVYLCASSLMNEGVGTGELFFGEGSRLTVL.

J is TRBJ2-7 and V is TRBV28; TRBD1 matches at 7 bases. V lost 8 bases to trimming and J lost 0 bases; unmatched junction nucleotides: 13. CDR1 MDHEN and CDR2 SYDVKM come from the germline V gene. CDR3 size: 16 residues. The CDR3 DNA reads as TGTGCCAGCCTTTCCCCCGGGACAGCTTTCTCCTACGAGCAGTACTTC. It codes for CASLSPGTAFSYEQYF.

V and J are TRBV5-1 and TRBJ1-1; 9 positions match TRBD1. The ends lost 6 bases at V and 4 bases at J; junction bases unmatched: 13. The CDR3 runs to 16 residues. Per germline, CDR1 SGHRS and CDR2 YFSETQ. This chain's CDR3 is CASNRAGTGRGTEAFF. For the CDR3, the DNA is TGCGCCAGCAACAGAGCCGGGACAGGGCGAGGCACTGAAGCTTTCTTT.

As DNA, the CDR3 is TGTGCCAGCAGTGTATCCAGGGACACTACTGGAAACACCATATATTTT. The encoded protein is CASSVSRDTTGNTIYF. The J gene is TRBJ1-3, the V gene TRBV2, with D tentatively TRBD1 (6 bases). The ends were cut back, 4 bases at V and 2 bases at J, with 15 bases in the middle. Germline CDR1 and CDR2: SNHLY and FYNNEI. The CDR3 spans 16 residues.

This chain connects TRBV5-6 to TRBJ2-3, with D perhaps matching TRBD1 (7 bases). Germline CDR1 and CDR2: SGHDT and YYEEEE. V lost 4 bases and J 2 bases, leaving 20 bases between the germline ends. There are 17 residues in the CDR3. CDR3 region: CASSTAGGRFLTDTQYF. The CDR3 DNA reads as TGTGCCAGCAGCACCGCAGGGGGGCGCTTCCTCACAGATACGCAGTATTTT. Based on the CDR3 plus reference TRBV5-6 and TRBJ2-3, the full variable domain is DAGVTQSPTHLIKTRGQQVTLRCSPKSGHDTVSWYQQALGQGPQFIFQYYEEEERQRGNFPDRFSGHQFPNYSSELNVNALLLGDSALYLCASSTAGGRFLTDTQYFGPGTRLTVL.

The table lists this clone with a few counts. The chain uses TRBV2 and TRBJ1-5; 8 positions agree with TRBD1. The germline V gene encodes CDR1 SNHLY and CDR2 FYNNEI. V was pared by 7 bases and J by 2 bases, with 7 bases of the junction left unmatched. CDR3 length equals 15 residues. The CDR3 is CASMTPGQGNQPQHF. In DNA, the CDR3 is TGTGCCAGCATGACGCCGGGACAGGGCAATCAGCCCCAGCATTTT.

The CDR3: CASSPRGGRGTGELFF. CDR3 DNA sequence: TGTGCCAGCAGCCCGCGGGGCGGGAGAGGAACCGGGGAGCTGTTTTTT. This sequence joins TRBV6-4 and TRBJ2-2; TRBD2 aligns across 7 bases. Looked up from germline, CDR1 is MRHNA and CDR2 is SNTAGT. V lost 6 bases, J lost 5 bases, and 12 bases stayed unmatched. The CDR3 length is 16 residues.

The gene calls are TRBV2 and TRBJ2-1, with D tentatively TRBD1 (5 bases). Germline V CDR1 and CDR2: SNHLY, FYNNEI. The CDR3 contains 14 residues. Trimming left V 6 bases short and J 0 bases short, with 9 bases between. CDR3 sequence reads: CASRTDSSYNEQFF. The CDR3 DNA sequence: TGTGCCAGCAGAACTGACAGCTCCTACAATGAGCAGTTCTTC. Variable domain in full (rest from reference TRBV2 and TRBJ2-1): EPEVTQTPSHQVTQMGQEVILRCVPISNHLYFYWYRQILGQKVEFLVSFYNNEISEKSEIFDDQFSVERPDGSNFTLKIRSTKLEDSAMYFCASRTDSSYNEQFFGPGTRLTVL.

CDR3 sequence: CASSQANSNEQFF. In nucleotides, the CDR3 is TGTGCCAGCAGCCAAGCTAACAGTAATGAGCAGTTCTTC. V gene TRBV14 combines with J gene TRBJ2-1; D call uncertain. CDR1 is SGHDN, CDR2 FVKESK, per germline. V was trimmed by 1 base and J by 7 bases, leaving 8 bases between them. This CDR3 contains 13 residues.

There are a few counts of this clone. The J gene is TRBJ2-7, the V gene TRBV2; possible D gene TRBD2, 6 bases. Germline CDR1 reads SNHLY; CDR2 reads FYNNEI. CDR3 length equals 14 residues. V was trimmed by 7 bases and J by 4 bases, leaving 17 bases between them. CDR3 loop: CASTDREPPYEQYF. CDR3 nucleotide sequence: TGTGCCAGCACGGATCGGGAGCCCCCTTACGAGCAGTACTTC.

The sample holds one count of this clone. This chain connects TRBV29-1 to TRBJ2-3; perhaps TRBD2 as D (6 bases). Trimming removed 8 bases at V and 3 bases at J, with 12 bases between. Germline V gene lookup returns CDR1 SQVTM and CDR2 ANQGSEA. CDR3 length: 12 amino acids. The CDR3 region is CSLRGYTDTQYF. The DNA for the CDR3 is TGCAGCCTCCGGGGGTATACAGATACGCAGTATTTT.

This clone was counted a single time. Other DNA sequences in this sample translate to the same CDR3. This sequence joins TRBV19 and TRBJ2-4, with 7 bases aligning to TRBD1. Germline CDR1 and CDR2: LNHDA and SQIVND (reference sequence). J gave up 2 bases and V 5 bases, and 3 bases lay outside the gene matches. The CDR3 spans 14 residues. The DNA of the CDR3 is TGTGCCAGTAGTCAGACAGGGTCCAAAAACATTCAGTACTTC. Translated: CASSQTGSKNIQYF.

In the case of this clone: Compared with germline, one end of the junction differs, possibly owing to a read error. CDR3 sequence (DNA): TGTGCTAGCAGCCTGCGACAGGGCTCACCCCTCCACTTT. This translates into CASSLRQGSPLHF. The chain joins TRBV7-7 to TRBJ1-6, with 7 bases identical to TRBD1. CDR1 SSHAT and CDR2 FNYEAQ come from the germline V gene (reference sequence). This CDR3 spans 13 amino acids.